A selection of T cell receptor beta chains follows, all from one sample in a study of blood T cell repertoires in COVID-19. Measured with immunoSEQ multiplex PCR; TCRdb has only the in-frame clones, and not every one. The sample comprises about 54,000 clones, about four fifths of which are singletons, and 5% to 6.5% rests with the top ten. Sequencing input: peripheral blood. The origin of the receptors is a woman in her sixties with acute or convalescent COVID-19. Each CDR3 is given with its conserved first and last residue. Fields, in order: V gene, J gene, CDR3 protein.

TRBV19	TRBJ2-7	CASTAPSSQGYEQYF
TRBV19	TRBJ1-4	CASISLGRGNEKLFF
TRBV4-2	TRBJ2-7	CASSQGVDGEQYF
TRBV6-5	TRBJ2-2	CASCRALTGELFF
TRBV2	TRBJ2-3	CASSEIGQGTDTQYF
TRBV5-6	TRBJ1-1	CASSPRGTGRGAEAFF
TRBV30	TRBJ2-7	CAVGGTYEQYF
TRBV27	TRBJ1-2	CASSLSHSYGYTF
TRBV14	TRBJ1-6	CASSQGAYNSPLHF
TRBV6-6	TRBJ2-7	CASSITHGVFHEQYF
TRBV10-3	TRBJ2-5	CAISEPSTGIGETQYF
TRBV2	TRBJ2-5	CASSGAGASQETQYF
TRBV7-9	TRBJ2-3	CASSPWGPTDTQYF
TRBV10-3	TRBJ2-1	CAISESNLGGVNEQFF
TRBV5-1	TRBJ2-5	CASSTGLAGVSYRETQYF
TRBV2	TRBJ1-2	CASTDQGAGGYTF
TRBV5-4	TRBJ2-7	CASSLGAGGPYEQYF
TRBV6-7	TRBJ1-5	CASSYSMGRGQGYGNQPQHF
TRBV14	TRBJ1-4	CASSRDRGRTNEKLFF
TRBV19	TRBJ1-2	CATLDRAIYGYTF
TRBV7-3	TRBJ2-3	CASSPGTSGGWSTDTQYF
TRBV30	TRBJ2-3	CARGRESTDTQYF
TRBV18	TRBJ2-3	CASSLRGGPTDTQYF
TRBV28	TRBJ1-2	CASSIQPGTGIDYGYTF
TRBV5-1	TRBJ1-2	CASSLAGVPGQASGYTF
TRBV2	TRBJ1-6	CASNPAETWTGSPLHF
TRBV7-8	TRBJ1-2	CASSLPEMEGYTF
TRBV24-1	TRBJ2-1	CATGGTSGDYNEQFF
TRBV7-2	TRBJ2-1	CASSFGMGGNEQFF
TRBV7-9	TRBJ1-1	CASSASGNTEAFF
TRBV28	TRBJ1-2	CASSPTGGGFLNYGYTF
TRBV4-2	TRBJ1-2	CASSPKYTDRDGSGYTF
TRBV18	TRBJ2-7	CASSREENEQYF
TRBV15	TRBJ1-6	CATSRDDRYNSPLHF
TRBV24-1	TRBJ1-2	CATSDFGATGYTF
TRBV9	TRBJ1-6	CASSVDLAGLDSPLHF
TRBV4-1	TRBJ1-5	CASSRFGSHQPQHF
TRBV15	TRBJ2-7	CATSRDGYEQYF
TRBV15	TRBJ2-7	CATSRGTSGRPEEQYF
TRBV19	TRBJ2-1	CASSIAASGFSGEQFF
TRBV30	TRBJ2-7	CAWSPLTGAAYEQYF
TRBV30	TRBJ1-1	CAWSVPVNTEAFF
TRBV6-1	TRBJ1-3	CASSEASGLPISF
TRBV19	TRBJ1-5	CASSIRAERPQHF
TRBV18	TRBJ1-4	CASSPSTGGRVTNEKLFF
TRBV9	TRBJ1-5	CASSVGPGSNQPQHF
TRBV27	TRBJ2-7	CASSLSGQGSRYEQYF
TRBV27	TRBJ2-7	CASSSPRGGSSSYEQYF
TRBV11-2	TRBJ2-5	CASSLRTKSSGGAKETQYF
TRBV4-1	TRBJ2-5	CASSQASRETQYF
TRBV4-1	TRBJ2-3	CASSQEGTVAGGRTQYF
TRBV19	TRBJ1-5	CASSMGQGKQPQHF
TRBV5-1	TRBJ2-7	CASSQRTSGSPHEQYF
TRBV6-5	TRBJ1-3	CASSRAGENTIYF
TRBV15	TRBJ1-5	CATSRGGAGGQPQHF